This T cell receptor (beta chain) was retrieved from a study of CD8 T cells in ankylosing spondylitis. This clonotype was counted ten times or more. Germline V gives CDR1 SGHRS, CDR2 YFSETQ. Germline trimming cut 7 bases from V and 5 bases from J; bases unmatched to any gene: 12. The CDR3 runs to 15 residues. Quantitative molecular-barcoded 5'-RACE generated the TCR beta libraries. TCRdb passed the 5' RACE reads through MiXCR, listing each CDR3 protein once. The table has 200,000 to 300,000 distinct CDR3 sequences, 8% to 9.5% seen once. The sequenced sample was blood, either unsorted or a sorted T cell fraction (not recorded which). The receptor's source is a male donor with ankylosing spondylitis or in good health (not recorded which). The chain is built from TRBV5-1 and TRBJ2-7; 10 positions agree with TRBD1. As DNA, the CDR3 is TGCGCCAGCGGACCTACCGGGACAGGGGATCACGAGCAGTACTTC. This sequence encodes CASGPTGTGDHEQYF.